This note documents a single T cell receptor beta chain sequence. Trimming shortened V by 6 bases and J by 4 bases, and 6 bases separated the two germline ends. The CDR3 consists of 11 residues. Germline V lookup: CDR1 LGHDT, CDR2 YNNKEL (reference sequence). Individually, cDNA molecules had unique molecular identifiers attached to them. Each CDR3 protein gets one entry after TCRdb re-called the 5' RACE reads with MiXCR. Of about 110,000 distinct CDR3 sequences listed, roughly 12% were seen once; the top ten hold 3.5% to 4%. This entry comes from a study of early T cells in non-severe SARS-CoV-2 infection.

The input for sequencing was whole blood, taken at baseline. The clonotype comes from an adult who was a healthcare worker with PCR-confirmed SARS-CoV-2 infection or an uninfected control (not recorded which). The V gene is TRBV3-1, the J gene TRBJ2-5; D remains ambiguous. In DNA, the CDR3 is TGTGCCAGCAGTAGAGTAGAGACCCAGTACTTC. This gives the protein CASSRVETQYF.